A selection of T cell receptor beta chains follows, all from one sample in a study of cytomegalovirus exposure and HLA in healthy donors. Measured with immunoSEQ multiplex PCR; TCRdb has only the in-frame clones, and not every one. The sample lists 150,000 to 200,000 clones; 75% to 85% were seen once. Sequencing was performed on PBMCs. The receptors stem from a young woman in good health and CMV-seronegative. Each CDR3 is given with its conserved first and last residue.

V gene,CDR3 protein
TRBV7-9,CASSLGLTQGQETQYF
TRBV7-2,CASTRTSGSDEQFF
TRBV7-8,CASSLDFDEQFF
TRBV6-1,CASRQTGAANYGYTF
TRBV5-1,CASSLAGTGGQGYTF
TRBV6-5,CASSGRVVGYTF
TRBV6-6,CASSYAWTTSTDTQYF
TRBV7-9,CASSSTSGKFYEQYF
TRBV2,CASSVWGSGYTF
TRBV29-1,CSAPAGDEQYF
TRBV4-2,CASSPGLGVDEQYF
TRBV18,CASSPSRVQDTEAFF
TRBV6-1,CAAGGLADSYEQYF
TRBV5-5,CASSFRPRASYNSPLHF
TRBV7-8,CASSQQGVSTDTQYF
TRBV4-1,CASSQAGDIYEQYF
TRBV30,CAWMQDYEQYF
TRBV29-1,CSVAGTSDSYNEQFF
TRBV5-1,CASSFVPEETQYF
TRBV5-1,CASRLGQNQETQYF
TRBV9,CASSVSAPPQYF
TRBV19,CASRRTGNHPTNEKLFF
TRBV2,CASSAGPYSYEQYF
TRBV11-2,CASSSPGTSDYEQYF
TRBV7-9,CASSLGLTEAFF
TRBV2,CASSLRDRNSPLHF
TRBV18,CASSQGQGLSGYTF
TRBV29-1,CSVFPSGQVASFF
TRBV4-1,CASSQGTPGQVFHSTGELFF
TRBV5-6,CASSLFRADTQYF
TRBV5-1,CASSPGQGGETQYF
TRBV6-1,CASSEQGQGLEQYF
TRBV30,CAWSRLENNEQFF
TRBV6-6,CASRPTGGKEAFF
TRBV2,CASSQGPGQISEKLFF
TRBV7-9,CASSSARDRGLHNEQFF
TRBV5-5,CASSRWGQGNTF
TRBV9,CASSVAGGDGETQYF
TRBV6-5,CASRRTGRKGYEQYF
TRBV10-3,CAISDQGAGYNEQFF
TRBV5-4,CASSLRVDRGTDTQYF
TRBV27,CASSSTGLLNTEAFF
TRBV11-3,CASSGVGGLSYNEQFF
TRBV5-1,CASSLGGSSFDEQFF
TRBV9,CASSVGLQETQYF
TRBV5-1,CASSRDISHGYTF
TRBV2,CASRGTGEVGEAFF
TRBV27,CASSLSGGHQETQYF
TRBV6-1,CASSASSGLSRNEQFF
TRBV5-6,CASSLEEGTEAFF
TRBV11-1,CASSLTGMKPQHF
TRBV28,CASSLRGPGSYNEQFF
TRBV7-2,CASSLVTGSGNTIYF
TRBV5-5,CASSLFSGSWETQYF
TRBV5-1,CASSQDQTTGDAEAFF
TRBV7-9,CASSFSAGSSYNSPLHF
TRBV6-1,CASSERFWNGYTF
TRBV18,CASSPGASGNTIYF
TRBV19,CASTGQGNQPQHF
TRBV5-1,CASSLSGFNEQFF